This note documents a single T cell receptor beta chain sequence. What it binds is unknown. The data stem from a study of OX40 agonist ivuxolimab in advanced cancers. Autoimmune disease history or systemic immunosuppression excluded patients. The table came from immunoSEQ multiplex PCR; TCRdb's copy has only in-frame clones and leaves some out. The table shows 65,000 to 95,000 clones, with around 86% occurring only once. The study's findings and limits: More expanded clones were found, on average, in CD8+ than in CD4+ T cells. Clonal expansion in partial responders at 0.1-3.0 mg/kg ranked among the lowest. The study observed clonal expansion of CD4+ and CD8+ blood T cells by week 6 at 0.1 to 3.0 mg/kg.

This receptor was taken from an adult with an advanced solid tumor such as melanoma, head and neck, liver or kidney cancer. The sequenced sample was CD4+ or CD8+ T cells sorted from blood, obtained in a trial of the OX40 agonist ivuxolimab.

The CDR3 here is CASSLEVVPGEQYF. The CDR3 nucleotides are TGTGCCAGCAGCTTAGAGGTCGTACCGGGCGAGCAGTACTTC. The gene calls are TRBV7-2 and TRBJ2-7; D gene uncertain. CDR1 and CDR2 (germline): SGHTA, FQGNSA. The CDR3 has 14 amino acids. Trimming stripped 1 base from V and 6 bases from J, with 13 bases between.